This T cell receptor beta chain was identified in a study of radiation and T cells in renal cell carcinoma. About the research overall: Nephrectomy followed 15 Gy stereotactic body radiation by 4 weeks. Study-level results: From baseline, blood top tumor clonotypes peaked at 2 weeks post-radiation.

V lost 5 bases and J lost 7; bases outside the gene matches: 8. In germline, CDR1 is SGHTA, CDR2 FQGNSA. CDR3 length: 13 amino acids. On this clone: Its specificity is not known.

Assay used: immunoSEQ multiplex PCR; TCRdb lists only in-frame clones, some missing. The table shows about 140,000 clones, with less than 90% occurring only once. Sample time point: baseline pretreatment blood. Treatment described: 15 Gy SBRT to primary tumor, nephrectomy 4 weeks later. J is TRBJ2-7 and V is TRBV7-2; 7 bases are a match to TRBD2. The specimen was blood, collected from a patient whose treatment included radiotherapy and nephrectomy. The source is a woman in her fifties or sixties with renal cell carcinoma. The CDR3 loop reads CASSRWGGVEQYF. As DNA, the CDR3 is TGTGCCAGCAGCCGATGGGGGGGAGTGGAGCAGTACTTC.